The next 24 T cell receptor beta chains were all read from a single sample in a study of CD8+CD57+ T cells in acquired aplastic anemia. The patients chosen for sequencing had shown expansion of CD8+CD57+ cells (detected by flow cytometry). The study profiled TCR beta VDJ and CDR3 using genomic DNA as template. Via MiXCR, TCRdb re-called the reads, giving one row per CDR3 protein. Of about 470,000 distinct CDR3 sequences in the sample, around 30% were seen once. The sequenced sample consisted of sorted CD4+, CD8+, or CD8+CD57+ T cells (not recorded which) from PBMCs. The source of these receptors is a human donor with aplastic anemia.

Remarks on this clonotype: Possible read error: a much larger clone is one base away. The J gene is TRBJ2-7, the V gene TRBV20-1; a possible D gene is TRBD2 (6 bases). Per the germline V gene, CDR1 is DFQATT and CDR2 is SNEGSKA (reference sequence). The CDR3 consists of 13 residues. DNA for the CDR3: TGCAGTGCTAGAAACGAGGGACTGTACGAGCAGTGCTTC. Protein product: CSARNEGLYEQCF.

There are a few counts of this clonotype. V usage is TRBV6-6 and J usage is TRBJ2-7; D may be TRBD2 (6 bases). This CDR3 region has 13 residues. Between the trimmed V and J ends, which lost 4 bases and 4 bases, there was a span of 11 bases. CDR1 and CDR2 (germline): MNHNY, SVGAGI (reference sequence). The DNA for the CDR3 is TGTGCCAGCAGTTGGCGGGATTCTTACGAGCAGTACTTC. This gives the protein CASSWRDSYEQYF.

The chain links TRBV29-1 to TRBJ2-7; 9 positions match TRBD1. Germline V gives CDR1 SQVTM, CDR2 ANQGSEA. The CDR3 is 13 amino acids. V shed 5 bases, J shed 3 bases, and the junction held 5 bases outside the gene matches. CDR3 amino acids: CSVQGQGGYEQYF. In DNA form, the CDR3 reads TGCAGCGTTCAGGGACAGGGAGGCTACGAGCAGTACTTC.

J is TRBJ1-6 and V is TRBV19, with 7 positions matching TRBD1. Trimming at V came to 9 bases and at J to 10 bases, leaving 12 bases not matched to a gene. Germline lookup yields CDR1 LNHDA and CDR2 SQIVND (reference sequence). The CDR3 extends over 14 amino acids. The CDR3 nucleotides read TGTGCCAGCTCACCACTCGACAGGGACTCACCCCTCCACTTT. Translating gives CASSPLDRDSPLHF.

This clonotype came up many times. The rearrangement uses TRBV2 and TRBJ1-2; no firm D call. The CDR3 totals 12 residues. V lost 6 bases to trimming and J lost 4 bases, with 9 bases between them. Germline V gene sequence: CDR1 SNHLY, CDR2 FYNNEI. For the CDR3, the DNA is TGTGCCAGCAGCCCAATACCCTATGGCTACACCTTC. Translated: CASSPIPYGYTF.

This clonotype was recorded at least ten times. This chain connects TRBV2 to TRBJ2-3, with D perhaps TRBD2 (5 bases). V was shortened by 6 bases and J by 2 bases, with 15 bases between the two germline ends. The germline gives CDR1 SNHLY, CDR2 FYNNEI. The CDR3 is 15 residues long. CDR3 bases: TGTGCCAGCAGCCCCGAAGGACTGACCACAGATACGCAGTATTTT. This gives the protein CASSPEGLTTDTQYF.

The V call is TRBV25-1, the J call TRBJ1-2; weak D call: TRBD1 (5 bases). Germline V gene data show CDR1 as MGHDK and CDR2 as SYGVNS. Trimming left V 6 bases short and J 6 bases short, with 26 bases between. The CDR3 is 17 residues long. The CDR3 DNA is TGTGCCAGCAGCCCTTACCCAGACGAGGGCAGGGATAATGGCTACACCTTC. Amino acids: CASSPYPDEGRDNGYTF.

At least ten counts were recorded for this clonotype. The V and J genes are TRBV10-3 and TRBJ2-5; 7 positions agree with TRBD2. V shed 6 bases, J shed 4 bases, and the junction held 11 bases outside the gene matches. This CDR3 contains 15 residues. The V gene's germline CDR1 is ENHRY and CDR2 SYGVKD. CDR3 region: CAIRGGRDSSETQYF. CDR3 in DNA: TGTGCCATCAGGGGAGGGAGAGATAGTTCAGAGACCCAGTACTTC.

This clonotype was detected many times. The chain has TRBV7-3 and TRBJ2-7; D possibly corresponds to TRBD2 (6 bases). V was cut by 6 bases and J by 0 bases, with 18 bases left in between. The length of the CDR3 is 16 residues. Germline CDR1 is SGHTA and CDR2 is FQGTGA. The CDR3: CASRSPRLDGSYEQYF. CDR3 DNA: TGTGCCAGCAGATCCCCCCGACTAGATGGCTCCTACGAGCAGTACTTC.

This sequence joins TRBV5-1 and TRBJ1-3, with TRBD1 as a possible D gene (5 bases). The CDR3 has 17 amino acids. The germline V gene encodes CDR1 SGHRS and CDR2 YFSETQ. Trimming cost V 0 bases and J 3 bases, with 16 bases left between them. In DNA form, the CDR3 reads TGCGCCAGCAGCTTGGCCCCACAGGCGCTCAGTGGAAACACCATATATTTT. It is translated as CASSLAPQALSGNTIYF. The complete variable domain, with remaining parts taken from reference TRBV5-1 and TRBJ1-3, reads KAGVTQTPRYLIKTRGQQVTLSCSPISGHRSVSWYQQTPGQGLQFLFEYFSETQRNKGNFPGRFSGRQFSNSRSEMNVSTLELGDSALYLCASSLAPQALSGNTIYFGEGSWLTVV.

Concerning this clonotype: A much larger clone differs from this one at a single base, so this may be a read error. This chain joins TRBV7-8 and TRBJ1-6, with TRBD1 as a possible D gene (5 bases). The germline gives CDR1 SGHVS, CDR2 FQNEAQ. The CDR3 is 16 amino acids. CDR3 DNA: TGTGCCAGCAGCTTTCAGACAGCCTCCTGTAATTCACCCCTCCACTTT. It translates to CASSFQTASCNSPLHF.

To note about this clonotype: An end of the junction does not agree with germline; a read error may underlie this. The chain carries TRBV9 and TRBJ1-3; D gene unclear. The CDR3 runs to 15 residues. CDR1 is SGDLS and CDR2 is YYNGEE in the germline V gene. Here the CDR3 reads CASGVEGPGGNTIYF. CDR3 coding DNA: TGTGCCAGCGGCGTAGAAGGGCCAGGAGGAAACACCATATATTTT.

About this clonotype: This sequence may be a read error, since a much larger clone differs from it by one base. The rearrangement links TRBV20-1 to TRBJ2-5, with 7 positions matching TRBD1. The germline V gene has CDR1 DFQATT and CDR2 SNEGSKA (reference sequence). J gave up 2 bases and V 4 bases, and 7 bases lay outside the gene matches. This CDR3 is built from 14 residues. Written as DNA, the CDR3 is TGCAGTGCTACCTATGGGACAGCACAAGAGACCCAGTACTTC. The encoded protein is CSATYGTAQETQYF.

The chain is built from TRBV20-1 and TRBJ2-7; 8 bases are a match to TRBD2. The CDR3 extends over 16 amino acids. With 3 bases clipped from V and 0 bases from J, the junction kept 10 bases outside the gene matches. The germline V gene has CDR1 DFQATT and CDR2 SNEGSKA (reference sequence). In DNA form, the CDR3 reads TGCAGTGCTAGGCCGGGGGGGTTCTCCGGCTCCTACGAGCAGTACTTC. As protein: CSARPGGFSGSYEQYF.

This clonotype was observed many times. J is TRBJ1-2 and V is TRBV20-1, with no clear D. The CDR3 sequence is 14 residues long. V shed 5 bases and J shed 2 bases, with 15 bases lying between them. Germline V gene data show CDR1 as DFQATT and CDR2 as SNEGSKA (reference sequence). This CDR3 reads CSAQARRENYGYTF. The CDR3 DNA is TGCAGTGCTCAGGCCCGAAGAGAAAACTATGGCTACACCTTC.

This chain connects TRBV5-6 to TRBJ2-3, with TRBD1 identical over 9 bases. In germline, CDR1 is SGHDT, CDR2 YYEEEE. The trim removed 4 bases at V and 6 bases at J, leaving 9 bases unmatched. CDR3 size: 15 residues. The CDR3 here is CASSITGGKADTQYF. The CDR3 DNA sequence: TGTGCCAGCAGCATCACAGGGGGCAAGGCGGATACGCAGTATTTT. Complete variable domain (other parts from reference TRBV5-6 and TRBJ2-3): DAGVTQSPTHLIKTRGQQVTLRCSPKSGHDTVSWYQQALGQGPQFIFQYYEEEERQRGNFPDRFSGHQFPNYSSELNVNALLLGDSALYLCASSITGGKADTQYFGPGTRLTVL.

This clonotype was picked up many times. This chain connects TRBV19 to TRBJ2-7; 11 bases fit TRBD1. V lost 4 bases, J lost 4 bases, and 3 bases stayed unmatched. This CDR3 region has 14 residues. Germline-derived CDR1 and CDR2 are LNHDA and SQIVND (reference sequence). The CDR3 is CASSTGQGAYEQYF. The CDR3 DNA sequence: TGTGCCAGTAGTACCGGACAGGGGGCGTACGAGCAGTACTTC.

The CDR3 DNA reads as TGTGCCAGCAGTGAAGCGGTCGGGAAAACCCTCCACTTT. It codes for CASSEAVGKTLHF. J is TRBJ1-6 and V is TRBV6-1; D gene unclear. This CDR3 contains 13 residues. The germline CDR1 and CDR2 sequences are MNHNS and SASEGT. Trimming left V 0 bases short and J 14 bases short, with 11 bases between.

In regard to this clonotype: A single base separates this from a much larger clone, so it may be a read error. The CDR3 region is CAGSQDSPYEQYF. In nucleotides, the CDR3 is TGCGCCGGCAGCCAAGACAGTCCCTACGAGCAGTACTTC. The chain uses TRBV7-6 and TRBJ2-7; D possibly corresponds to TRBD1 (5 bases). The CDR3 is made up of 13 amino acids. CDR1 and CDR2 from the germline V gene are SGHVS and FNYEAQ.

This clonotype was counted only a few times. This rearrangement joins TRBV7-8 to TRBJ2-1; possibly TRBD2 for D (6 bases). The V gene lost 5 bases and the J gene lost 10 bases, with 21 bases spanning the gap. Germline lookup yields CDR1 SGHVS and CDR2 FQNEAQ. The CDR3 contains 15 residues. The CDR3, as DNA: TGTGCCAGCAGCCCAAACCGGCCGGGAACTAGCGAGCAGTTCTTC. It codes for CASSPNRPGTSEQFF.

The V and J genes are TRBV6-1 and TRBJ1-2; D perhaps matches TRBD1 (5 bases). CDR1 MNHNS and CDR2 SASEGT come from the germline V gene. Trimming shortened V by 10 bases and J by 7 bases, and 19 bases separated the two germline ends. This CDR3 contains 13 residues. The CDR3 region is CATLGGGEGGYTF. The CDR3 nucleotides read TGTGCCACTTTAGGTGGGGGGGAAGGTGGCTACACCTTC.

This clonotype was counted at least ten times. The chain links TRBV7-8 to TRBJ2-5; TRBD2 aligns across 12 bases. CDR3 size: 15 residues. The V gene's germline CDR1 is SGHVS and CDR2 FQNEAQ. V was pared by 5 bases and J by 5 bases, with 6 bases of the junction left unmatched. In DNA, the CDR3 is TGTGCCAGCAGCCCTCTAGCGGGGGGGCAGGAGACCCAGTACTTC. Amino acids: CASSPLAGGQETQYF.

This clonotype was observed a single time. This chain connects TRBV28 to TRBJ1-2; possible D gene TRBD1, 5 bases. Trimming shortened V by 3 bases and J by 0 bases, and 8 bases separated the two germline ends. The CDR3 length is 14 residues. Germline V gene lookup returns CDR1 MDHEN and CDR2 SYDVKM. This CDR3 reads CASSFRATNYGYTF. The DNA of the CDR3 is TGTGCCAGCAGTTTCAGGGCCACTAACTATGGCTACACCTTC.

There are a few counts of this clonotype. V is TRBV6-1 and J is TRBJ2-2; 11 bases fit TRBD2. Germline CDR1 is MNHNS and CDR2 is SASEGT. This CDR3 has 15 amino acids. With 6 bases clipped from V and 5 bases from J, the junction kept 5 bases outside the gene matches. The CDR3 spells CASRGLADRTGELFF. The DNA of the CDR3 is TGTGCCAGCAGGGGACTAGCGGACAGGACCGGGGAGCTGTTTTTT.